This TCR beta chain was observed in a study of blood T cell repertoires in COVID-19 (dated by TCRdb to between 2020 and 2021). Study-level background: Collaborator samples came from the United States, Italy and Spain and covered acute and convalescent phases of COVID-19. The repertoires were released in a freely available public database meant as a resource for research on the immune response to SARS-CoV-2. The samples were drawn from two sources: the first 160 participants of the ongoing ImmuneRACE study, and fewer than 1,500 subjects contributed by 6 global collaborators. Where available, HLA class I and class II types were obtained from metadata supplied by the sample provider rather than from assay-based typing. The prospective study material was composed of cDNA or gDNA derived from T cells, B-cell-depleted T cells, or PBMCs. Deeply sampled blood TCRbeta repertoires from subjects exposed to, actively infected with, or recovered from COVID-19 were included in the dataset. Nearly every sample came with metadata listing a de-identified subject ID, COVID-19 status, age in years and sex.

The CDR3 covers 15 residues, taking in both the cysteine and the phenylalanine. Only the CDR3 part of the read is kept: 45 bases, read in frame from the first base. For CDR1 and CDR2, the germline V gene (reference sequence) lists MNHEY and SMNVEV. Germline trimming: 10 bases from V, 4 bases from J; junction bases outside gene matches: 8. TCRbeta CDR3 regions were amplified from genomic DNA by means of the immunoSEQ Assay, a bias-controlled multiplex PCR. Under the source paper's analysis protocol: Nucleated cell counts per sample were estimated from amplification of reference gene primers within the assay. To quantify the absolute abundance of each unique TCRbeta CDR3 rearrangement, sequence reads were collapsed and filtered. For each sample, productive Simpson clonality was calculated as the square root of Simpson's diversity index over productive rearrangements. Sourced from immuneACCESS, this table was stored by TCRdb with only in-frame sequences that have V and J called. A share of the clones is absent; for the studies checked, an unresolved V gene accounts for under half, and the remainder has no known explanation. V, J and clone size reflect that table, while D and trimming were determined from the DNA. The sample data list 350,000 or so clones, and approximately 90% of these were observed just once. Of the sample, 3.9% is held by the ten largest clones.

Of note for this clone: There is no known antigen for this receptor. Nothing much larger sits one base from this clone, and base qualities are not available.

At one collaborating source in Seattle, patients were enrolled during active infection and were followed longitudinally through the course of disease. Each collaborating institution followed its own protocols to collect whole blood in K2EDTA tubes. For TCRbeta analysis, collaborators shipped samples in one of three forms: frozen whole blood, isolated PBMCs, or DNA extracted from either of those sample types. What the authors observed across the whole study: Clinical and demographic metadata were provided uncurated, with the amount varying by source and participant.

This sequence was found in a woman aged 55-69 years with COVID-19, enrolled during active disease. Sequenced input: peripheral blood. Recombination connected TRBV27 to TRBJ1-3; TRBD1 aligns with 12 central bases. The sequenced DNA: TGTGCCACCAAGGGACAGGGGGCGAACGGAAACACCATATATTTT. Protein translation: CATKGQGANGNTIYF.